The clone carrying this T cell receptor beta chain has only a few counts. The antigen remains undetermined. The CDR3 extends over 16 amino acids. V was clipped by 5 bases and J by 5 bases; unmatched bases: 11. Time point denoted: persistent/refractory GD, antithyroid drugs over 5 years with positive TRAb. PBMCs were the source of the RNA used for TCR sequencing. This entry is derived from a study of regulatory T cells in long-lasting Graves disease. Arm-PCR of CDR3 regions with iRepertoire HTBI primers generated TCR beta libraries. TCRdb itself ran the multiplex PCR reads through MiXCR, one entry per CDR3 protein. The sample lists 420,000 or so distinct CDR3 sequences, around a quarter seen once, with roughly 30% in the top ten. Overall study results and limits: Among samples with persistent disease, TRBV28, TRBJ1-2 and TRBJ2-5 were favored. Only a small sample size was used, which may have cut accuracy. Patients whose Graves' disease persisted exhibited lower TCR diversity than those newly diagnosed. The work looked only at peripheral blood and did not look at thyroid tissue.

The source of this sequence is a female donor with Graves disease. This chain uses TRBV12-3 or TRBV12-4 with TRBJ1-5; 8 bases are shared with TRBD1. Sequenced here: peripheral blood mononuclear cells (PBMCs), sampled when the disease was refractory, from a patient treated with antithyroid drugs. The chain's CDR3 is CASSPSQGGVDQPQHF. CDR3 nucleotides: TGTGCCAGCAGTCCCTCACAGGGGGGAGTTGATCAGCCCCAGCATTTT.